The 32 T cell receptor beta chains below all came from one sample that was sequenced in a study of OX40 agonist ivuxolimab in advanced cancers. Produced via immunoSEQ multiplex PCR; TCRdb's table is partial and in-frame only. The sample contains about 50,000 clones, 80% to 90% of which appear only once. Source: CD4+ or CD8+ T cells sorted from blood, taken in a trial of the OX40 agonist ivuxolimab. All receptors derive from an adult with an advanced solid tumor such as melanoma, head and neck, liver or kidney cancer.

The gene calls are TRBV6-6 and TRBJ2-3, with a possible D match to TRBD1 (6 bases). CDR3 length: 16 amino acids. V dropped 1 base and J dropped 4 bases, with 15 bases sitting between them. Germline CDR1 is MNHNY and CDR2 is SVGAGI (reference sequence). In DNA form, the CDR3 reads TGTGCCAGCAGTTACTTGGGGGCAACCCATTCAGATACGCAGTATTTT. Protein sequence: CASSYLGATHSDTQYF.

CDR3 sequence (DNA): TGTGCCAGCAGCTTATTAGCCGCGGGGGAGCAGTACTTC. Encoded protein: CASSLLAAGEQYF. The chain is built from TRBV7-6 and TRBJ2-7; D is possibly TRBD2 (6 bases). Germline CDR1 SGHVS, CDR2 FNYEAQ. V gave up 2 bases and J gave up 7 bases, with 12 bases separating them. This CDR3 contains 13 residues.

The chain joins TRBV7-9 to TRBJ2-1, with TRBD2 identical over 7 bases. This CDR3 region has 15 residues. Trimming at V came to 2 bases and at J to 7 bases, leaving 8 bases not matched to a gene. In germline, CDR1 is SEHNR, CDR2 FQNEAQ (reference sequence). The CDR3 here is CASSLIRTSVNEQFF. The CDR3 DNA follows: TGTGCCAGCAGCTTAATCCGGACTAGTGTGAATGAGCAGTTCTTC.

The chain has TRBV18 and TRBJ1-1; no definite D call. CDR1 and CDR2 (germline): KGHSH, LQKENI. Deletions cut 4 bases from V and 1 base from J, with 7 bases between. The CDR3 is 13 residues long. The CDR3 loop is CASSRQANTEAFF. The CDR3 bases are TGTGCCAGCTCACGGCAGGCGAACACTGAAGCTTTCTTT.

This clone was observed once. This chain uses TRBV7-2 with TRBJ2-7; D uncertain. The CDR3 loop spans 12 amino acids. V lost 5 bases to trimming and J lost 3 bases, with 8 bases between them. CDR1 is SGHTA and CDR2 is FQGNSA in the germline V gene. This CDR3 is CASSRTIYEQYF. CDR3 sequence (DNA): TGTGCCAGCAGCAGGACCATCTACGAGCAGTACTTC.

CDR3 coding DNA: TGTGCCACCAGCAGAGAAGCCATGAACACTGAAGCTTTCTTT. It specifies CATSREAMNTEAFF. The rearrangement joins TRBV15 to TRBJ1-1; D gene unclear. Trimming removed 0 bases at V and 0 bases at J, with 5 bases between. This CDR3 spans 14 amino acids. From germline, CDR1 is LNHNV and CDR2 YYDKDF (reference sequence). The variable domain in full, completed from reference TRBV15 and TRBJ1-1, reads DAMVIQNPRYQVTQFGKPVTLSCSQTLNHNVMYWYQQKSSQAPKLLFHYYDKDFNNEADTPDNFQSRRPNTSFCFLDIRSPGLGDTAMYLCATSREAMNTEAFFGQGTRLTVV.

This chain connects TRBV2 to TRBJ2-7; tentative D call: TRBD1 (6 bases). Germline values: CDR1 SNHLY, CDR2 FYNNEI. The length of the CDR3 is 12 residues. V lost 8 bases and J 5 bases, leaving 13 bases between the germline ends. The CDR3 coding sequence is TGTGCCAGCGGATACACAGGGAACGAGCAGTACTTC. It translates to CASGYTGNEQYF.

V usage is TRBV11-2 and J usage is TRBJ1-2; TRBD1 matches at 9 bases. Germline V CDR1 and CDR2: SGHAT, FQNNGV. V lost 0 bases to trimming and J lost 6 bases; unmatched junction nucleotides: 2. This CDR3 has 14 amino acids. This CDR3 reads CASSLDRTGDGYTF. DNA for the CDR3: TGTGCCAGCAGCTTAGACCGGACAGGGGATGGCTACACCTTC.

Only a few counts were recorded for this clone. J is TRBJ1-2 and V is TRBV2, with D perhaps matching TRBD1 (5 bases). The V and J ends lost 2 bases and 4 bases respectively, with 14 bases between them. The germline V gene has CDR1 SNHLY and CDR2 FYNNEI. The CDR3 is made up of 15 amino acids. The CDR3 loop reads CASSEQGLSFYGYTF. As DNA, the CDR3 is TGTGCCAGCAGTGAACAGGGATTATCCTTCTATGGCTACACCTTC.

The CDR3 DNA is TGTGCCAGCAGCTTTTCCTTAGCAGGGAATACGCAGTATTTT. Translated, it gives CASSFSLAGNTQYF. The rearrangement uses TRBV7-2 and TRBJ2-3; the D gene is possibly TRBD1 (5 bases). With 3 bases removed from V and 7 bases from J, the gap between germline ends came to 14 bases. The germline gives CDR1 SGHTA, CDR2 FQGNSA. This CDR3 is built from 14 residues.

The chain uses TRBV29-1 and TRBJ1-1; 7 nucleotides line up with TRBD1. This CDR3 comprises 13 residues. The V gene's germline CDR1 is SQVTM and CDR2 ANQGSEA. Trimming cost V 7 bases and J 0 bases; bases outside gene matches: 5. In DNA form, the CDR3 reads TGCAGCGCTGTGGGACAGATGAACACTGAAGCTTTCTTT. Translating it yields CSAVGQMNTEAFF.

The gene calls are TRBV18 and TRBJ2-2; TRBD2 matches 13 bases. The CDR3 length is 16 residues. V gave up 5 bases and J gave up 2 bases; unmatched junction bases: 2. Germline-derived CDR1 and CDR2 are KGHSH and LQKENI. The CDR3 nucleotides are TGTGCCAGCTCAACGGGACTAGCGGGAAACACCGGGGAGCTGTTTTTT. Amino acids: CASSTGLAGNTGELFF.

This clone came up once. V and J are TRBV14 and TRBJ2-1; weak D call: TRBD2 (5 bases). Germline loops: CDR1 SGHDN, CDR2 FVKESK. V lost 0 bases, J lost 0 bases, and 9 bases lay in between. The length of the CDR3 is 16 residues. The CDR3 region is CASSQDLASSYNEQFF. DNA of the CDR3: TGTGCCAGCAGCCAAGATTTAGCGAGCTCCTACAATGAGCAGTTCTTC.

This chain links TRBV29-1 with TRBJ1-2; the D gene is possibly TRBD1 (5 bases). V was shortened by 4 bases and J by 3 bases, with 12 bases between the two germline ends. Germline CDR1 reads SQVTM; CDR2 reads ANQGSEA. CDR3 size: 13 residues. The CDR3 loop reads CSVGDGTYYGYTF. As DNA, the CDR3 is TGCAGCGTTGGGGACGGAACATACTATGGCTACACCTTC.

Only a few counts were recorded for this clone. CDR3 in amino acids: CASSFDRLGDQPQHF. As DNA, the CDR3 is TGTGCCAGCAGTTTCGACAGGCTTGGGGATCAGCCCCAGCATTTT. This rearrangement joins TRBV2 to TRBJ1-5, with D maybe TRBD1 (6 bases). There are 15 residues in the CDR3. V was pared by 5 bases and J by 5 bases, with 16 bases between. The germline gives CDR1 SNHLY, CDR2 FYNNEI. Together with reference TRBV2 and TRBJ1-5, the CDR3 gives the full variable domain: EPEVTQTPSHQVTQMGQEVILRCVPISNHLYFYWYRQILGQKVEFLVSFYNNEISEKSEIFDDQFSVERPDGSNFTLKIRSTKLEDSAMYFCASSFDRLGDQPQHFGDGTRLSIL.

V is TRBV29-1 and J is TRBJ2-3, with 10 bases matching TRBD2. The CDR3 has 15 residues. Germline loops: CDR1 SQVTM, CDR2 ANQGSEA. V shed 6 bases and J 3 bases; nucleotides not matched to a gene: 9. The CDR3 sequence is CSVGLAGVYTDTQYF. DNA for the CDR3: TGCAGCGTCGGGCTAGCGGGAGTTTATACAGATACGCAGTATTTT.

V gene TRBV28 combines with J gene TRBJ1-1; D is undetermined. The CDR3 has 13 amino acids. The V end was cut by 7 bases, the J end by 0 bases, with 9 bases between. The germline V gene encodes CDR1 MDHEN and CDR2 SYDVKM. CDR3 residues: CASTPSLNTEAFF. The CDR3 coding sequence is TGTGCCAGCACCCCGTCCCTGAACACTGAAGCTTTCTTT.

The CDR3 DNA is TGTGCCAGCAGTCAAGGACAGGCTCTCCAAGAGACCCAGTACTTC. Its protein is CASSQGQALQETQYF. This sequence joins TRBV7-9 and TRBJ2-5; 7 positions match TRBD1. The CDR3 has 15 amino acids. Trimming took 6 bases from V and 1 from J; bases not matched to a gene: 8. Germline CDR1 is SEHNR and CDR2 is FQNEAQ (reference sequence).

The V and J genes are TRBV7-9 and TRBJ2-7; 7 bases are a match to TRBD1. Germline CDR1 reads SEHNR; CDR2 reads FQNEAQ (reference sequence). V gave up 5 bases and J gave up 0 bases; unmatched junction bases: 7. The CDR3 covers 15 residues. The CDR3 DNA reads as TGTGCCAGCAGCCTAGTGGGGGACAGCTCCTACGAGCAGTACTTC. Amino acids: CASSLVGDSSYEQYF.

V and J are TRBV11-2 and TRBJ1-1; TRBD1 is a possible D gene (5 bases). This CDR3 is built from 13 residues. Germline V gene data show CDR1 as SGHAT and CDR2 as FQNNGV. Deletions cut 7 bases from V and 6 bases from J, with 15 bases between. DNA of the CDR3: TGTGCCAGCACCTATACAGCGGGGGCTGAAGCTTTCTTT. Protein: CASTYTAGAEAFF.

V gene TRBV4-1 combines with J gene TRBJ2-3; no clear D. Trimming left V 6 bases short and J 1 base short, with 8 bases between. This CDR3 comprises 13 residues. Germline values: CDR1 MGHRA, CDR2 YSYEKL. For the CDR3, the DNA is TGCGCCAGCAGTGGGCAGCGCACAGATACGCAGTATTTT. Translation: CASSGQRTDTQYF.

This clone was detected only a few times. The genes are TRBV4-1 and TRBJ1-5; D remains ambiguous. CDR3 length: 16 residues. Germline CDR1 reads MGHRA; CDR2 reads YSYEKL. Trimming removed 4 bases at V and 0 bases at J, with 13 bases between. CDR3 in DNA: TGCGCCAGCAGCCTTCGAGACCTGTTTAGCAATCAGCCCCAGCATTTT. This gives the protein CASSLRDLFSNQPQHF.

The chain links TRBV30 to TRBJ2-1, with 10 bases fitting TRBD1. Germline V CDR1 and CDR2: GTSNPN, SVGIG (reference sequence). With V trimmed by 0 bases and J by 5 bases, 4 bases remained unmatched. This CDR3 is built from 15 residues. The chain's CDR3 is CAWSVGQGGHNEQFF. CDR3 DNA: TGTGCCTGGAGTGTAGGACAGGGGGGACACAATGAGCAGTTCTTC.

This chain uses TRBV4-1 with TRBJ2-7; 7 nucleotides line up with TRBD2. Germline V gives CDR1 MGHRA, CDR2 YSYEKL. The CDR3 runs 19 residues. J was trimmed by 7 bases and V by 0 bases; bases with no gene match: 21. The DNA of the CDR3 is TGCGCCAGCAGCCAAGATGGGTGGATGCGGACTAGGGGAATCTATGAGCAGTACTTC. This codes for CASSQDGWMRTRGIYEQYF.

This chain joins TRBV4-2 and TRBJ2-3, with 8 bases fitting TRBD2. V was clipped by 4 bases and J by 3 bases; unmatched bases: 9. CDR3 length equals 16 residues. The germline gives CDR1 LGHNA, CDR2 YNFKEQ. The CDR3 bases are TGTGCCAGCAGCCCGCAAGCGGGAGCTAGGACAGATACGCAGTATTTT. It encodes CASSPQAGARTDTQYF.

The V and J genes are TRBV15 and TRBJ2-1, with D hard to call. Germline assignment: CDR1 LNHNV and CDR2 YYDKDF (reference sequence). The CDR3 has 15 residues. V lost 0 bases to trimming and J lost 4 bases, with 10 bases between them. The CDR3 spells CATSREQPGYNEQFF. In nucleotides, the CDR3 is TGTGCCACCAGCAGAGAACAGCCAGGATACAATGAGCAGTTCTTC.

The rearrangement uses TRBV7-8 and TRBJ2-1; D remains ambiguous. V was cut by 5 bases and J by 7 bases, with 12 bases left in between. The CDR3 is made up of 13 amino acids. Germline CDR1 reads SGHVS; CDR2 reads FQNEAQ. CDR3 protein: CASSGQSSNEQFF. The CDR3 bases are TGTGCCAGCAGCGGCCAGAGTTCGAATGAGCAGTTCTTC. Together with reference TRBV7-8 and TRBJ2-1, the CDR3 gives the full variable domain: GAGVSQSPRYKVAKRGQDVALRCDPISGHVSLFWYQQALGQGPEFLTYFQNEAQLDKSGLPSDRFFAERPEGSVSTLKIQRTQQEDSAVYLCASSGQSSNEQFFGPGTRLTVL.

The chain employs TRBV2 and TRBJ2-7; D tentatively reads TRBD1 or TRBD2 (5 bases each). The CDR3 runs to 15 residues. Germline CDR1 reads SNHLY; CDR2 reads FYNNEI. V lost 4 bases and J 2 bases, leaving 15 bases between the germline ends. The CDR3 nucleotides read TGTGCCAGCAGTGCTCGGGACCTCATCCCCTACGAGCAGTACTTC. As protein: CASSARDLIPYEQYF.

V is TRBV2 and J is TRBJ2-1, with TRBD2 matching over 14 bases. This CDR3 spans 14 amino acids. Germline-derived CDR1 and CDR2 are SNHLY and FYNNEI. The V gene end was trimmed by 7 bases and the J gene end by 6 bases; junction bases not matched to a gene: 2. The CDR3 sequence: CASMGLAGANEQFF. CDR3 nucleotides: TGTGCCAGCATGGGACTAGCGGGAGCCAATGAGCAGTTCTTC.

This chain joins TRBV9 and TRBJ2-5; 7 nucleotides match TRBD1. This CDR3 is 15 amino acids long. The germline CDR1 and CDR2 sequences are SGDLS and YYNGEE. Trimming cost V 3 bases and J 3 bases; bases outside gene matches: 8. CDR3 DNA sequence: TGTGCCAGCAGCGCCTTCGGGACAGCAGAAGAGACCCAGTACTTC. This encodes CASSAFGTAEETQYF.

V gene TRBV15 combines with J gene TRBJ1-2; TRBD1 is a possible D gene (5 bases). The CDR3 loop spans 16 amino acids. V was cut by 0 bases and J by 4 bases, with 15 bases left in between. Germline values: CDR1 LNHNV, CDR2 YYDKDF (reference sequence). CDR3 DNA: TGTGCCACCAGCAGAGATAGGGGAGCAGCTTCCTATGGCTACACCTTC. Amino acids: CATSRDRGAASYGYTF. Filled out from reference TRBV15 and TRBJ1-2, the complete variable domain reads DAMVIQNPRYQVTQFGKPVTLSCSQTLNHNVMYWYQQKSSQAPKLLFHYYDKDFNNEADTPDNFQSRRPNTSFCFLDIRSPGLGDTAMYLCATSRDRGAASYGYTFGSGTRLTVV.

This chain joins TRBV5-1 and TRBJ2-1; D perhaps matches TRBD1 (6 bases). The CDR3 consists of 16 residues. Germline CDR1 and CDR2: SGHRS and YFSETQ. V was clipped by 5 bases and J by 4 bases, with 19 bases between them. The CDR3 bases are TGCGCCAGCAGGACTGCAGGGGAGAGGAGTTACAATGAGCAGTTCTTC. This codes for CASRTAGERSYNEQFF.